This T cell receptor (beta chain) was found in a study of shared clonotypes between healthy human individuals (TCRdb year 2020). Regarding the complete study: The cohort included a few men and two women between 18 and 49 years of age. For each donor, CD4 naive and CD4 memory were each run on three plates, CD8 naive on two plates, and CD8 memory on one plate. The study deeply sequenced blood TCR repertoires of several healthy adults to estimate repertoire size and the extent of clonotype sharing between individuals. To increase sequencing depth and limit assay-specific biases, different laboratories used diverse techniques to prepare libraries and sequence TCR repertoires. Between about 0.9 and 9 billion PBMCs per donor were obtained by leukapheresis. Summary of the overall study and its limitations: Because the study included only a small number of donors, the genetic and exposure-history diversity represented was limited. Pairwise subsampling indicated that sequencing depth was expected to affect the degree of clonotype sharing among donors. Even with the large sequencing depth, rarefaction of the sorted-subset datasets indicated that sequencing was incomplete. Compared with non-shared clonotypes, clonotypes shared by all four sorted-subset donors had higher generation probabilities. Across a few donors, about 5.2% of naive CD4, over 3% of naive CD8, about 2.3% of memory CD4, and approximately 0.4% of memory CD8 clonotypes were shared. Only blood was sampled, and tissue TCR repertoires likely differ from those in blood. Estimated clonotype richness was generally larger for naive than for memory subsets.

Counted from cysteine to phenylalanine, this CDR3 has 13 amino acids. CDR3 DNA only is kept here, 39 bases in frame from base 1. V loses 4 bases of germline sequence and J loses 0 bases, and the interval between the two ends is 9 bases. Via the germline V gene, CDR1 is SQVTM and CDR2 ANQGSEA. In its sample, this clone was seen once. Its antigen remains unidentified. Qualities for individual bases were not recorded, and no much larger clone is one base off. Other DNA sequences in this sample translate to the same CDR3. The donors were healthy, HIV-negative adults with no recently reported acute infections or vaccinations. Only Caucasian adults living in Nashville, Tennessee, USA were represented among the donors. CD4+ T cells were enriched by magnetic negative selection; naive cells were then positively selected on CD45RA, and the negative fraction formed the memory subset. After blood collection by leukapheresis, PBMCs were isolated using Ficoll-Histopaque density gradient centrifugation and then cryopreserved in the vapor phase of liquid nitrogen. Purity and quantity of every magnetically sorted T cell population were checked by analytical flow cytometry. From each sorted fraction, genomic DNA was isolated and quantified by UV absorbance on a Nanodrop 2000c.

Using the deep immunoSEQ assay, multiplex PCR amplified TCR CDR3 regions from genomic DNA. For each cell subset, the extracted genomic DNA was distributed evenly across all wells of several immunoSEQ 96-well plates, and each plate served as one replicate. For sorted subsets, approximately 200 ng of genomic DNA, equivalent to some 30,000 T cell genomes, went into each replicate PCR. Purified libraries were quantified with a Qubit 3.0 fluorometer, sized on a Bioanalyzer 2100, and re-quantified with the KAPA Library Quantification kit. A separate single-read 150-cycle Illumina NextSeq 550 flow cell was used to sequence each immunoSEQ 96-well plate. The published analysis was carried out like this. Because only junctional sequences without quality scores were contained in the immunoSEQ output, filtering matching that applied to full-length reads could not be performed. Sequences were annotated with PyIR, a Python wrapper for IgBLAST v1.9, using IMGT germline references to assign V/J genes and CDR3. Reads were removed for weak V/J assignments (E-value above 1e-6), missing CDR3, stop codons, out-of-frame junctions, or ambiguous translated residues. V3J clonotypes were defined as sequences sharing an identical inferred V gene, J gene, and CDR3 amino acid sequence. Percentage overlap between repertoires was computed as shared unique clonotypes divided by the size of the smaller repertoire. Three approaches were used to assess repertoire richness: RTK rarefaction, the Chao1 estimator, and Recon v2.1 estimates of unobserved clonotypes. OLGA was used to compute generation probabilities for all TCRbeta clonotypes that the gDNA method yielded from a handful of donors. TCRdb provides this immuneACCESS table in a form limited to in-frame rearrangements. Some clones are lacking; in checked studies, under half of them reflect an unresolved V gene, and why the rest are absent is not known. The V and J calls and clone size come from that table; D and trimming were worked out from the DNA. The sample records a few million clones, approximately 94% of which are singletons. In total, the top ten clones hold approximately 0.13% of the sample.

The V gene is TRBV29-1 and the J gene is TRBJ1-1; the D gene assignment is ambiguous. The receptor was derived from a man between 18 and 35 years old in good health. The specimen sequenced was naive CD4+ T cells sorted from blood. Taken with the paper, the label for cell subset or site translates to: CD45RA+ positively selected. The CDR3 amino acid sequence is: CSVAGRMNTEAFF. The DNA sequence is given as TGCAGCGTTGCCGGACGGATGAACACTGAAGCTTTCTTT.